This T cell receptor beta chain was observed in a study of beta chain features in type 1 diabetes (dated by TCRdb to the late 2010s). At the level of the whole study: No differences in mean age, gender distribution, total cell number or subset yield were found between patients and healthy donors. A total of about 100,000,000 sorted cells were examined across all samples, and RNA yield correlated strongly with the number of cells per subset. In the study, recently diagnosed type 1 diabetes patients and matched healthy donors were compared on the TCRB repertoires of their sorted circulating CD4+ T cell subsets. Regulatory and stem cell-like memory subsets were isolated from only 8 patients and 8 healthy donors, whereas naive and central memory subsets came from all 30 or so donors. The full study reports these points: At VDJ recombination sites, type 1 diabetes patients had fewer insertions and more deleted nucleotides, which implies abnormalities in thymic rearrangement. Shorter templates might have been favored by PCR, but patient and control samples were amplified and corrected together, so both groups would have been affected equally by any skew. Because cDNA was sequenced instead of genomic DNA, activated cells with high expression could be over-represented, although the groups did not differ in activation or CD3 levels. Type 1 diabetes patients showed a moderate but significant shortening of TCRB CDR3 length in all four CD4+ subsets. Because the HLA sub-analyses included only small numbers of individuals, any influence of HLA type on TCRB rearrangement was left unresolved. Naive, central memory and regulatory TCRB repertoires appeared to be more similar among patients than among healthy donors.

Note on this clone: Its specific antigen is unknown. Per-base qualities were not stored, and no clone one base away is much larger.

Each donor gave one peripheral blood draw, averaging roughly 120 mL, which was collected into heparinised tubes. Naive, central memory, regulatory and stem cell-like memory CD4+ T cells were sorted on a BD FACSAria II using a panel including CD45RO, CCR7, CD25, CD127, CD95 and CD27. Every sorted population had a purity above 95%. PBMCs were separated immediately by Lymphoprep density gradient centrifugation and were stained directly, without being cultured. Samples were stained and sorted in pairs, with one healthy donor and one patient per experiment, so that batch effects were minimized. The entire isolated RNA was reverse transcribed using the High Capacity cDNA Reverse Transcription Kit, and thus expressed TCRB transcripts were sequenced. Deep immunoSEQ sequencing was applied to naive, central memory and regulatory T cell samples, giving an average of about 3.4 million total reads per sample. After sorted cells were lysed in RLT buffer, RNA was extracted with DNase-treated RNeasy Micro or Mini kits, with the choice depending on cell number. To prevent cross-contamination, every cell subset was processed on its own, while patient and healthy donor samples were processed together. Using the immunoSEQ multiplex PCR, TCRB sequences were amplified from cDNA into 87-bp fragments spanning the CDR3 region. Sequencing of the amplicons was done on the Illumina HiSeq platform. The paper's processing steps were these. PCR bias was computationally corrected using synthetic template baselines, reads within Hamming distance 2 were collapsed, and singletons that could not be merged were discarded. Reads were aligned to IMGT to assign V, D and J genes, CDR3 length, and insertions or deletions at six rearrangement sites. Within each subset, clonotype counts were normalized to sorted cell number, and only after that were true diversity and Gini coefficients computed with the tcR R package. The overlap coefficient, calculated on TCRB nucleotide sequences, was used to measure repertoire sharing. Out-of-frame TCRB sequences from naive cells were analyzed to stand in for the pre-selection repertoire. TCRdb provides this immuneACCESS table in a form limited to in-frame rearrangements. Some clones are lacking; in checked studies, under half of them reflect an unresolved V gene, and why the rest are absent is not known. That table is the source of V, J and clone size, and D and trimming were worked out from the DNA. This sample has nearly 250,000 clones in its table, and 55% to 70% of those were observed once. The ten largest make up approximately 0.053% of the sample.

CDR1 and CDR2, per the germline V gene (reference sequence), are SEHNR and FQNEAQ. The trim is 4 bases for V and 2 bases for J, with a gap of 12 bases between the germline ends. Including cysteine and phenylalanine, the CDR3 has 14 amino acids. Kept here is only the CDR3 DNA, which spans 42 bases and is read in frame from base 1. The sequence derives from a man aged 30-40 years in good health. Sequenced: naive CD4+ T cells from blood. This specimen's cell subset or site label, interpreted: true naive CD4+ T cells. The rearranged chain carries TRBV7-9 and TRBJ2-7; TRBD1 is perhaps the D gene, given 7 matching bases. In nucleotides, the sequence is TGTGCCAGCAGCTGGGGGGACAGACCCTACGAGCAGTACTTC. Translation gives CASSWGDRPYEQYF.